The source of this TCR beta chain is a study of cytomegalovirus exposure and HLA in healthy donors. General study points: For TCR beta chains, V- and J-gene trimming was later linked to a missense DCLRE1C variant. An analysis done earlier found most TCR beta V segments productive about 87% or about 30% of the time. Presence/absence analysis assumed near-uniform sequencing depth across donors.

The PCR ran on 60 Vbeta and 13 Jbeta primers. Libraries were prepared by immunoSEQ multiplex PCR; TCRdb keeps only in-frame clonotypes and omits some of them. The profile shows roughly 200,000 clones, just over 75% of them singletons. V lost 7 bases, J lost 7 bases, and 13 bases stayed unmatched. The germline V gene encodes CDR1 MNHNY and CDR2 SVGAGI (reference sequence). This CDR3 has 14 amino acids. This clone was found a few times. The target antigen is unknown. The chain employs TRBV6-6 and TRBJ2-7, with 7 bases fitting TRBD1. The sequenced sample consisted of PBMCs. This receptor was identified in a woman aged 55-69 years in good health and CMV-seropositive. The CDR3 protein is CASTARDSPREQYF. As DNA, the CDR3 is TGTGCCAGCACTGCCCGGGACAGTCCGAGGGAGCAGTACTTC.